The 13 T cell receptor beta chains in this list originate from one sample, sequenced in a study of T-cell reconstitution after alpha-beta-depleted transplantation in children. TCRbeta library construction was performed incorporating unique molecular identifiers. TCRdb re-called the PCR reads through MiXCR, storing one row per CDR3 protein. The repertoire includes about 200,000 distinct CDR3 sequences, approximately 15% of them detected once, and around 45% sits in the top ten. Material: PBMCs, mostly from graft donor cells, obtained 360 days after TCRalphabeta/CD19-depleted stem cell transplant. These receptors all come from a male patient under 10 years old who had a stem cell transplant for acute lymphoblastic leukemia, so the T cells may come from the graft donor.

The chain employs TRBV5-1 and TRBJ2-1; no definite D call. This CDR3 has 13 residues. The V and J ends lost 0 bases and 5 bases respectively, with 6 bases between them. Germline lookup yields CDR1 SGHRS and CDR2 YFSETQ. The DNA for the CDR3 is TGCGCCAGCAGCTTGGACCCGAACAATGAGCAGTTCTTC. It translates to CASSLDPNNEQFF.

As DNA, the CDR3 is TGTGCCAGCAGCCAAACCGGACAGGACACCAATAGCACAGATACGCAGTATTTT. Translated, it gives CASSQTGQDTNSTDTQYF. The chain uses TRBV3-1 and TRBJ2-3, with 7 positions matching TRBD1. This CDR3 region has 18 residues. The germline gives CDR1 LGHDT, CDR2 YNNKEL (reference sequence). V lost 2 bases to trimming and J lost 0 bases; unmatched junction nucleotides: 11.

CDR3 region: CASRVGTTNEKLFF. CDR3 coding DNA: TGCGCCAGCAGGGTGGGCACAACTAATGAAAAACTGTTTTTT. This chain links TRBV10-2 with TRBJ1-4; D gene uncertain. This CDR3 spans 14 amino acids. Trimming removed 6 bases at V and 0 bases at J, with 8 bases between. Germline V CDR1 and CDR2: WSHSY, SAAADI.

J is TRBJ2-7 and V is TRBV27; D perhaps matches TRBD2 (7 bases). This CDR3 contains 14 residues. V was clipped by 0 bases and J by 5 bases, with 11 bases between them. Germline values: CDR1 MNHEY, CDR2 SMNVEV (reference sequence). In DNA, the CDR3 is TGTGCCAGCAGTTTATCGCGGGGGCGCCACGAGCAGTACTTC. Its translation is CASSLSRGRHEQYF.

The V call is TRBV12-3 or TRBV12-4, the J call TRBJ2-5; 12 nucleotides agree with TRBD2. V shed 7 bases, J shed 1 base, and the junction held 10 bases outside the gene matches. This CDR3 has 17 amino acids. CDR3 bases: TGTGCCAGCATCCCTTCGGGACTAGCGGGCATCCAAGAGACCCAGTACTTC. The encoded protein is CASIPSGLAGIQETQYF.

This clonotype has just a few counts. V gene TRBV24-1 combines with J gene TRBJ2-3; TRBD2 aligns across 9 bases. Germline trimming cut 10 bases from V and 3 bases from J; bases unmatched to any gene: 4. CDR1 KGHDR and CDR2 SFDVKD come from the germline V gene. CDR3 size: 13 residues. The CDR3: CATSSGATDTQYF. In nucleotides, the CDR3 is TGTGCCACTTCTAGCGGGGCAACAGATACGCAGTATTTT.

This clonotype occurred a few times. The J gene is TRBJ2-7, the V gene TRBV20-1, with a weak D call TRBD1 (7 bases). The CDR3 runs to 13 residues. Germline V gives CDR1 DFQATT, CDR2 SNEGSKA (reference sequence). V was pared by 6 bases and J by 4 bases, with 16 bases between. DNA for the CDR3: TGCAGTGCCCTAACGACAGGGAGGTACGAGCAGTACTTC. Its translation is CSALTTGRYEQYF.

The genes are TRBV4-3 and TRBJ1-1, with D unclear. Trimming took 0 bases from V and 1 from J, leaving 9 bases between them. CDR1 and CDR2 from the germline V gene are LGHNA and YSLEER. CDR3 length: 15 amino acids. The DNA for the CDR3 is TGCGCCAGCAGCCAAGAGTATAGACCGAACACTGAAGCTTTCTTT. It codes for CASSQEYRPNTEAFF.

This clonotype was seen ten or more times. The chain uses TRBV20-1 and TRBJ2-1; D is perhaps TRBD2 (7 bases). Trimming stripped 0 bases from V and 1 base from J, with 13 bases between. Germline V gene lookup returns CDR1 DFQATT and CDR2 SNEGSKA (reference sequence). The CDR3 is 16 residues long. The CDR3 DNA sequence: TGCAGTGCTAGAGATAAGGGGGGGCTTTCCTACAATGAGCAGTTCTTC. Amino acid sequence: CSARDKGGLSYNEQFF.

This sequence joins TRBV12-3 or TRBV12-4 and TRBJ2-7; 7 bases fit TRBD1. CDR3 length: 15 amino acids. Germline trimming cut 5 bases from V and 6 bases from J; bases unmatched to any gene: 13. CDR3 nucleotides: TGTGCCAGCAGTCCGACAGGGAGCCATCTAGGCGAGCAGTACTTC. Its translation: CASSPTGSHLGEQYF.

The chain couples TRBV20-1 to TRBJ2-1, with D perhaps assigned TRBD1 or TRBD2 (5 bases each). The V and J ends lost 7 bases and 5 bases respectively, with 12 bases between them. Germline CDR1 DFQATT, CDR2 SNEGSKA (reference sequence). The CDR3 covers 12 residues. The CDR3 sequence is CSGSRGHNEQFF. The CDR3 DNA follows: TGCAGTGGTTCTAGGGGACACAATGAGCAGTTCTTC.

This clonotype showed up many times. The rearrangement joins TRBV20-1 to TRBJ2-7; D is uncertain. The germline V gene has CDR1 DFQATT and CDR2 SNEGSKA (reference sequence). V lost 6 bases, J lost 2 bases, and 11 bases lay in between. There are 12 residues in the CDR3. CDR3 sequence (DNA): TGCAGTGCGCATGACACCGCCTACGAGCAGTACTTC. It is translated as CSAHDTAYEQYF.

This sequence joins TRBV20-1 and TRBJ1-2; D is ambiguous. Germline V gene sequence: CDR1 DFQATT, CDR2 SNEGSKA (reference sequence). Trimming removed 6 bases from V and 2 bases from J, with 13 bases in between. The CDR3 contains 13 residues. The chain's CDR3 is CSAVYGPNYGYTF. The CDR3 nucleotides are TGCAGTGCCGTTTACGGGCCGAACTATGGCTACACCTTC.